This TCR beta chain was retrieved from a study of shared clonotypes between healthy human individuals. Study-wide points: Roughly 5% of naive CD4 clonotypes were common to several donors.

Details on this clone: As yet, its antigen is unknown.

Germline values: CDR1 SGHDN, CDR2 FVKESK. The CDR3 has 18 amino acids. J was trimmed by 6 bases and V by 1 base; bases with no gene match: 10. The assay was carried out at the deep level. For sorted subsets, approximately 180 ng DNA per replicate equaled some 27,000 T cell genomes. Sequencing was performed with immunoSEQ multiplex PCR; in TCRdb, only in-frame clones are kept and a portion is missing. The table includes roughly 810,000 clones, 96% detected once. Terminally differentiated effector memory CD45RA+ cells were excluded from the naive CD8 cells, which were CD45RO-negative and positively selected for CCR7.

The clonotype originates from a man younger than 40 in good health. The chain couples TRBV14 to TRBJ2-1, with 12 bases aligning to TRBD2. The sample taken for sequencing was naive CD8+ T cells sorted from blood. CDR3 region: CASSQGLAGVSLSNEQFF. In DNA form, the CDR3 reads TGTGCCAGCAGCCAAGGACTAGCGGGAGTCTCTTTGAGCAATGAGCAGTTCTTC. Full variable domain (rest looked up from reference TRBV14 and TRBJ2-1): EAGVTQFPSHSVIEKGQTVTLRCDPISGHDNLYWYRRVMGKEIKFLLHFVKESKQDESGMPNNRFLAERTGGTYSTLKVQPAELEDSGVYFCASSQGLAGVSLSNEQFFGPGTRLTVL.